This T cell receptor (beta chain) was sequenced during a study of T-cell memory formation after mild COVID-19. Study conclusions and caveats: Among clones peaking at day 37 in the second wave, SARS-CoV-2 specificity remained unconfirmed. Shrinking CD4+ clones were chiefly CM and EM; CD8+ ones were chiefly EMRA. Pre-infection memory already had some responding clones, implying cross-reactive memory joined.

This clonotype was seen a few times. Antigen specificity is unknown. The germline CDR1 and CDR2 sequences are SEHNR and FQNEAQ (reference sequence). The CDR3 contains 15 residues. Losses at the gene ends were 5 bases for V and 4 bases for J; bases not matched to a gene: 6. UMIs and sample barcodes were carried by the TCR alpha and TCR beta cDNA libraries that 5'RACE produced using constant-segment primers. TCRdb analysed the 5' RACE reads with MiXCR anew, one entry per CDR3 protein. The repertoire holds roughly 380,000 distinct CDR3 sequences, with around 30% as singletons. The gene calls are TRBV7-9 and TRBJ2-7; 12 nucleotides agree with TRBD1. This receptor was identified in an adult woman who had mild COVID-19 (a few samples of this study predate the infection). Cell type and time point are not known. Sequencing used PBMCs or a T cell subset sorted from them (not recorded which). CDR3 protein: CASSQGTGGLYEQYF. For the CDR3, the DNA is TGTGCCAGCAGCCAAGGGACAGGGGGCTTATACGAGCAGTACTTC.